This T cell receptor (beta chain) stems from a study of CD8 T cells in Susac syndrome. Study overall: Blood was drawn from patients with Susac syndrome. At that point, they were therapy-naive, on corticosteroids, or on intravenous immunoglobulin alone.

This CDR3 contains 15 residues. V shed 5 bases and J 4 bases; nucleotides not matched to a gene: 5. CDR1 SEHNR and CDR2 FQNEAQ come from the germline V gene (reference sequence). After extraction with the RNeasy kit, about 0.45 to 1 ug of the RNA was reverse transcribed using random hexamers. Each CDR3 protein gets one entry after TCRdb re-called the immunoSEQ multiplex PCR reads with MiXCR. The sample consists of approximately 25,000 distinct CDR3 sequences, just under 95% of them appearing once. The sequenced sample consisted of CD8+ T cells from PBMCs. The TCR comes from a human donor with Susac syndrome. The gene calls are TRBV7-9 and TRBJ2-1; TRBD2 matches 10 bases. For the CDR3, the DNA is TGTGCCAGCAGCCCCGGACTAGCGGAGTACAATGAGCAGTTCTTC. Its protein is CASSPGLAEYNEQFF.